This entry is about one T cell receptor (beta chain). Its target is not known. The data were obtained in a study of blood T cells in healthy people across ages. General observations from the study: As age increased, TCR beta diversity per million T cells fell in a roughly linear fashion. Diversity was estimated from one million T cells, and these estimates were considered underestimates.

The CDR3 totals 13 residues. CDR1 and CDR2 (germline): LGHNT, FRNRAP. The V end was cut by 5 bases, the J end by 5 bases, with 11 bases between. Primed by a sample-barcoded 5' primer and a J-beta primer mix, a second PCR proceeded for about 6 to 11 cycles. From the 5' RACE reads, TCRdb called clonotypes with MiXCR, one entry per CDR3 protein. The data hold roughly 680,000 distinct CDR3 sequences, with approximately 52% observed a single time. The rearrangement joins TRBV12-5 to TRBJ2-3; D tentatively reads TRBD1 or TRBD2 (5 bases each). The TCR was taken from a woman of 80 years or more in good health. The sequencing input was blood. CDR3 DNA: TGTGCTAGTGGTCCCGGTGGGGGAGATACGCAGTATTTT. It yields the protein CASGPGGGDTQYF. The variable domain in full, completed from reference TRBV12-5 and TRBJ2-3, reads DARVTQTPRHKVTEMGQEVTMRCQPILGHNTVFWYRQTMMQGLELLAYFRNRAPLDDSGMPKDRFSAEMPDATLATLKIQPSEPRDSAVYFCASGPGGGDTQYFGPGTRLTVL.